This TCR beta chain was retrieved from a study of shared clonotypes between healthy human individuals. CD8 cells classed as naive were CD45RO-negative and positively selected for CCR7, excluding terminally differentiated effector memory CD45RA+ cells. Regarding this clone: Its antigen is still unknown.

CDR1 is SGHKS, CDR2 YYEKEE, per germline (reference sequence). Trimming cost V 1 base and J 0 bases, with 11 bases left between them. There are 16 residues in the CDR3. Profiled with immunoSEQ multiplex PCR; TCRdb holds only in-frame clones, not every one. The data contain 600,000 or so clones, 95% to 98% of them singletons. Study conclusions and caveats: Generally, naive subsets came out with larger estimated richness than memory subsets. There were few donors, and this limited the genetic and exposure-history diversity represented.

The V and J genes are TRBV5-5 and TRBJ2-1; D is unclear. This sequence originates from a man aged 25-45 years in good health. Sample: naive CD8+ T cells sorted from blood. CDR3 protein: CASSLTAASSYNEQFF. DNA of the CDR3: TGTGCCAGCAGCTTGACGGCGGCCAGCTCCTACAATGAGCAGTTCTTC.